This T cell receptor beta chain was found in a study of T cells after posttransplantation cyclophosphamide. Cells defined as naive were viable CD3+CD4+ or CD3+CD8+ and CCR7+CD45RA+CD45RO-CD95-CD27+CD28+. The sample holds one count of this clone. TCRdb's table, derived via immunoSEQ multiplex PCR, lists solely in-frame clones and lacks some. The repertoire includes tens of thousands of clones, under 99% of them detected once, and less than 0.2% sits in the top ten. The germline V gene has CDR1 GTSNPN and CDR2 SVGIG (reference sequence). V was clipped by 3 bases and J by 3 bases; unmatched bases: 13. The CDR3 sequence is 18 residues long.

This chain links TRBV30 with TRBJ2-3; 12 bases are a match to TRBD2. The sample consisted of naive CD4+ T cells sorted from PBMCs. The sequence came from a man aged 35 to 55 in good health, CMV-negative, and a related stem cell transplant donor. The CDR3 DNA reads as TGTGCCTGGAGCCGGAGGGTCACTCTAGCGGGAGGGACAGATACGCAGTATTTT. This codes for CAWSRRVTLAGGTDTQYF.